These 16 T cell receptor beta chains were sequenced from one sample in a study of beta chain features in type 1 diabetes. Study-wide findings and caveats: Shorter TCRB CDR3s, moderately but significantly so, marked every one of the four CD4+ subsets in Type 1 diabetes patients.

Sequenced material consisted of expressed TCRB transcripts (all of the isolated RNA was reverse transcribed). Clones were sequenced by immunoSEQ multiplex PCR, and TCRdb holds only the in-frame ones, with some missing. Of over 150,000 clones detected, under 13% appear once; the ten largest clones hold around 0.5%. These receptors have no known antigen. The sequencing input was central memory CD4+ T cells from blood. The origin of the receptors is a man under 40 with type 1 diabetes.

This clone has more than one count but fewer than ten. V is TRBV7-9 and J is TRBJ2-7, with 8 positions matching TRBD2. The germline gives CDR1 SEHNR, CDR2 FQNEAQ (reference sequence). Trimming at V came to 10 bases and at J to 4 bases, leaving 6 bases not matched to a gene. The CDR3 has 12 amino acids. CDR3 in amino acids: CAIGGVLYEQYF. In DNA form, the CDR3 reads TGTGCCATCGGGGGGGTACTATACGAGCAGTACTTC.

This clone occurred a few times. The chain recombines TRBV5-4 with TRBJ2-5, with 10 bases identical to TRBD1. There are 16 residues in the CDR3. From germline, CDR1 is SGHNT and CDR2 YYREEE (reference sequence). Unmatched junction bases numbered 11, after V lost 4 bases and J lost 5 bases. In nucleotides, the CDR3 is TGTGCCAGCAGCGGCGGGACAGGGGCGATTTGGGAGACCCAGTACTTC. Encoded protein: CASSGGTGAIWETQYF.

The table lists this clone with many counts. Here the CDR3 DNA reads TGTGCCAGCAGCTTGGCCTCGGAGTACAATCAGCCCCAGCATTTT. Amino acid sequence: CASSLASEYNQPQHF. The chain links TRBV5-6 to TRBJ1-5; no clear D gene. V gave up 0 bases and J gave up 3 bases, with 10 bases separating them. The germline V gene encodes CDR1 SGHDT and CDR2 YYEEEE. The CDR3 runs to 15 residues.

The chain links TRBV2 to TRBJ1-5, with 7 bases that match TRBD1. Germline loops: CDR1 SNHLY, CDR2 FYNNEI. The V segment lost 2 bases and the J segment 6 bases; nucleotides outside the gene matches: 7. This CDR3 comprises 15 residues. The CDR3 region is CASSESRQGSQPQHF. The CDR3 nucleotides are TGTGCCAGCAGTGAAAGTCGACAGGGCAGTCAGCCCCAGCATTTT.

The sample holds a few counts of this clone. The chain is built from TRBV25-1 and TRBJ2-5; a weak D match, TRBD2 (6 bases). Deletions cut 8 bases from V and 3 bases from J, with 19 bases between. The CDR3 runs to 15 residues. Germline V gives CDR1 MGHDK, CDR2 SYGVNS. DNA of the CDR3: TGTGCCAGCGGACTAAAGATCCTATTCAAAGAGACCCAGTACTTC. Translating it yields CASGLKILFKETQYF.

This clone was counted between two and nine times. This rearrangement joins TRBV7-2 to TRBJ2-2, with D perhaps matching TRBD1 (5 bases). V dropped 1 base and J dropped 7 bases, with 19 bases sitting between them. The CDR3 contains 17 residues. Germline CDR1 SGHTA, CDR2 FQGNSA. This CDR3 reads CASSLGAGQWKGGELFF. CDR3 bases: TGTGCCAGCAGCTTAGGAGCCGGACAATGGAAGGGCGGGGAGCTGTTTTTT. The full variable domain, rest sourced from reference TRBV7-2 and TRBJ2-2, is GAGVSQSPSNKVTEKGKDVELRCDPISGHTALYWYRQSLGQGLEFLIYFQGNSAPDKSGLPSDRFSAERTGGSVSTLTIQRTQQEDSAVYLCASSLGAGQWKGGELFFGEGSRLTVL.

The rearrangement uses TRBV6-5 and TRBJ2-1; possibly TRBD2 for D (6 bases). CDR1 and CDR2 (germline): MNHEY, SVGAGI. The CDR3 length is 15 residues. With 4 bases removed from V and 4 bases from J, the gap between germline ends came to 14 bases. This CDR3 reads CASSSLAAGYNEQFF. The CDR3 DNA follows: TGTGCCAGCAGTTCCCTCGCGGCGGGATACAATGAGCAGTTCTTC.

This clone has more than one count but fewer than ten. The rearrangement uses TRBV6-1 and TRBJ2-5, with 10 bases lining up with TRBD2. CDR1 is MNHNS, CDR2 SASEGT, per germline. V gave up 8 bases and J gave up 5 bases; unmatched junction bases: 5. The CDR3 is made up of 13 amino acids. In DNA, the CDR3 is TGTGCCAGCGCTAGCGGGAGTGGGGAGACCCAGTACTTC. Translating it yields CASASGSGETQYF.

The chain couples TRBV28 to TRBJ2-7; 8 bases map to TRBD2. CDR1 MDHEN and CDR2 SYDVKM come from the germline V gene. V lost 2 bases, J lost 4 bases, and 7 bases stayed unmatched. The CDR3 runs to 15 residues. Here the CDR3 reads CASSLDERENYEQYF. DNA of the CDR3: TGTGCCAGCAGTTTAGACGAGCGGGAGAATTACGAGCAGTACTTC.

The chain has TRBV5-1 and TRBJ1-2; possible D gene TRBD1, 5 bases. Germline CDR1 reads SGHRS; CDR2 reads YFSETQ. V was trimmed by 0 bases and J by 8 bases, leaving 17 bases between them. The CDR3 has 15 residues. The DNA of the CDR3 is TGCGCCAGCAGCTTGGTGAAAGGGGCCGCGGAGGGCTACACCTTC. The encoded protein is CASSLVKGAAEGYTF.

The table lists this clone with a few counts. V is TRBV29-1 and J is TRBJ2-5; tentatively, D is TRBD1 (8 bases). CDR3 length: 14 amino acids. Germline V gene data show CDR1 as SQVTM and CDR2 as ANQGSEA. Between the trimmed V and J ends, which lost 6 bases and 7 bases, there was a span of 21 bases. In DNA, the CDR3 is TGCAGCGTGTACAGGGGGGGTAGGGAAGCGACCCAGTACTTC. It encodes CSVYRGGREATQYF. Using reference TRBV29-1 and TRBJ2-5 for the parts outside the CDR3, the full variable domain is SAVISQKPSRDICQRGTSLTIQCQVDSQVTMMFWYRQQPGQSLTLIATANQGSEATYESGFVIDKFPISRPNLTFSTLTVSNMSPEDSSIYLCSVYRGGREATQYFGPGTRLLVL.

The genes are TRBV29-1 and TRBJ1-1, with D perhaps matching TRBD1 (6 bases). The CDR3 length is 11 residues. Germline V lookup: CDR1 SQVTM, CDR2 ANQGSEA. Between the trimmed V and J ends, which lost 6 bases and 5 bases, there was a span of 10 bases. CDR3 DNA: TGCAGCGTAAGAGGGGGAACTGAAGCTTTCTTT. Its protein product is CSVRGGTEAFF.

This clone was seen a few times. CDR3 bases: TGTGCCAGCAGCTTAGTGTCGGACGGGACCTACGAGCAGTACTTC. Translating it yields CASSLVSDGTYEQYF. The chain links TRBV7-8 to TRBJ2-7; possibly TRBD2 for D (5 bases). Germline CDR1 SGHVS, CDR2 FQNEAQ. The V end was cut by 1 base, the J end by 2 bases, with 12 bases between. The CDR3 is 15 residues long.

This clone was recorded a few times. The gene calls are TRBV6-5 and TRBJ2-2; the match to TRBD2 covers 9 bases. The germline V gene encodes CDR1 MNHEY and CDR2 SVGAGI. V trimming: 7 bases; J trimming: 6 bases; junction bases outside the gene matches: 9. This CDR3 comprises 15 residues. CDR3 loop: CASISGGRAAGELFF. In DNA form, the CDR3 reads TGTGCCAGCATCTCCGGCGGGAGGGCCGCCGGGGAGCTGTTTTTT.

This clone was seen only a few times. J is TRBJ2-2 and V is TRBV6-6, with a weak D call TRBD2 (6 bases). V lost 6 bases, J lost 7 bases, and 15 bases lay in between. CDR1 is MNHNY, CDR2 SVGAGI, per germline (reference sequence). This CDR3 contains 14 residues. CDR3 amino acids: CASSQTSINGELFF. As DNA, the CDR3 is TGTGCCAGCAGCCAAACTAGCATAAACGGGGAGCTGTTTTTT.

This clone came up a few times. This chain uses TRBV7-2 with TRBJ1-1, with 7 positions matching TRBD1. The V gene end was trimmed by 4 bases and the J gene end by 0 bases; junction bases not matched to a gene: 2. The CDR3 consists of 14 residues. Germline V gene lookup returns CDR1 SGHTA and CDR2 FQGNSA. The CDR3 loop is CASSSGQMNTEAFF. The CDR3 DNA reads TGTGCCAGCAGCTCGGGACAGATGAACACTGAAGCTTTCTTT.